These 11 T cell receptor beta chains originate from one sample sequenced in a study of blood T cells in healthy people across ages. A J-beta primer mix and a sample-barcoded 5' primer were used in a second PCR of roughly 7 to 12 cycles. One entry per CDR3 protein, called by TCRdb with MiXCR from the 5' RACE reads. The data contain approximately 1.5 million distinct CDR3 sequences, about 31% of them seen just once; the ten biggest clones take up about 11%. The sample consisted of blood. The receptors stem from a woman in her twenties or thirties in good health.

In the case of this clonotype: Possible read error: a much larger clone is one base away. The rearrangement uses TRBV29-1 and TRBJ2-7; TRBD2 agrees at 10 bases. The J call may be incorrect, as the DNA end agrees better with TRBJ2-5. The germline CDR1 and CDR2 sequences are SQVTM and ANQGSEA. The CDR3 spans 16 residues. CDR3 bases: TGCAGCGTTGAGCTCCTTAGCGGGGGGCAGCAAGAGACCCAGTACTTC. Translated, it gives CSVELLSGGQQETQYF.

The gene calls are TRBV6-2 or TRBV6-3 and TRBJ2-7, with D possibly being TRBD1 (6 bases). CDR1 and CDR2 (germline): MNHEY, SVGEGT. The CDR3 is 16 amino acids. With 2 bases removed from V and 5 bases from J, the gap between germline ends came to 19 bases. The CDR3 reads CASSYAGRGVKNEQYF. CDR3 DNA: TGTGCCAGCAGTTACGCGGGCAGGGGAGTAAAGAACGAGCAGTACTTC.

The chain has TRBV3-1 and TRBJ2-1; 10 positions match TRBD2. The junction had 10 bases not matched to a gene; V was cut back by 10 bases and J by 4 bases. CDR1 LGHDT and CDR2 YNNKEL come from the germline V gene (reference sequence). There are 15 residues in the CDR3. The CDR3 DNA is TGTGCCAACAGTGAGGGGACTAGCGCGTACAATGAGCAGTTCTTC. The encoded protein is CANSEGTSAYNEQFF.

The J gene is TRBJ2-1, the V gene TRBV5-6, with 8 positions matching TRBD2. Germline trimming cut 0 bases from V and 8 bases from J; bases unmatched to any gene: 7. The length of the CDR3 is 15 residues. Germline V gene sequence: CDR1 SGHDT, CDR2 YYEEEE. The CDR3 bases are TGTGCCAGCAGCTTGGCACTAGCGGACAGCGATGAGCAGTTCTTC. Protein: CASSLALADSDEQFF.

The rearrangement joins TRBV20-1 to TRBJ2-3; perhaps TRBD2 as D (6 bases). Deletions cut 0 bases from V and 2 bases from J, with 15 bases between. This CDR3 has 16 residues. CDR1 DFQATT and CDR2 SNEGSKA come from the germline V gene (reference sequence). CDR3: CSARDPWRGNTDTQYF. The CDR3 DNA reads as TGCAGTGCTAGAGACCCCTGGCGGGGCAACACAGATACGCAGTATTTT.

This chain connects TRBV20-1 to TRBJ2-4; 12 bases agree with TRBD2. This CDR3 region has 17 residues. Germline V gives CDR1 DFQATT, CDR2 SNEGSKA (reference sequence). Trimming at V came to 4 bases and at J to 7 bases, leaving 14 bases not matched to a gene. The chain's CDR3 is CSATPTSGGPGLNIQYF. The CDR3 coding sequence is TGCAGTGCTACCCCGACTAGCGGGGGCCCCGGTCTTAACATTCAGTACTTC.

In nucleotides, the CDR3 is TGTGCCAGCAGTGAAAAACCGTTCAATAGCAATCAGCCCCAGCATTTT. Its translation: CASSEKPFNSNQPQHF. V gene TRBV6-1 combines with J gene TRBJ1-5; no definite D call. Looked up from germline, CDR1 is MNHNS and CDR2 is SASEGT. V was pared by 2 bases and J by 0 bases, with 11 bases between. This CDR3 is built from 16 residues.

Only one count was recorded for this clonotype. The chain links TRBV5-1 to TRBJ2-1; 10 bases agree with TRBD2. Trimming at V came to 7 bases and at J to 6 bases, leaving 7 bases not matched to a gene. Germline V lookup: CDR1 SGHRS, CDR2 YFSETQ. This CDR3 comprises 14 residues. CDR3 nucleotides: TGCGCCAGCGACTTAGCGGGAGGTGGCAATGAGCAGTTCTTC. It is translated as CASDLAGGGNEQFF.

V gene TRBV19 combines with J gene TRBJ2-7; no definite D call. Germline V gene data show CDR1 as LNHDA and CDR2 as SQIVND (reference sequence). The CDR3 contains 15 residues. V was shortened by 3 bases and J by 4 bases, with 16 bases between the two germline ends. The CDR3 region is CASSIFREGEYEQYF. CDR3 DNA sequence: TGTGCCAGTAGTATTTTTAGGGAAGGCGAATACGAGCAGTACTTC. Full variable domain (rest looked up from reference TRBV19 and TRBJ2-7): DGGITQSPKYLFRKEGQNVTLSCEQNLNHDAMYWYRQDPGQGLRLIYYSQIVNDFQKGDIAEGYSVSREKKESFPLTVTSAQKNPTAFYLCASSIFREGEYEQYFGPGTRLTVT.

The V call is TRBV28, the J call TRBJ2-1, with D perhaps matching TRBD1 (5 bases). There are 19 residues in the CDR3. CDR1 is MDHEN, CDR2 SYDVKM, per germline. Trimming shortened V by 2 bases and J by 5 bases, and 25 bases separated the two germline ends. CDR3 loop: CASSLTPQLIGVYNNEQFF. CDR3 sequence (DNA): TGTGCCAGCAGTTTAACCCCTCAACTCATAGGGGTATATAACAATGAGCAGTTCTTC.

The chain recombines TRBV7-9 with TRBJ2-1, with D perhaps TRBD1 (5 bases). The end of the DNA is better explained by TRBJ2-7, so the J call may be wrong. The CDR3 totals 18 residues. The germline CDR1 and CDR2 sequences are SEHNR and FQNEAQ (reference sequence). The CDR3 nucleotides are TGTGCCAGCAGCTTAGGCAGGGTCAGTGCCTTGTCCTACAATGAGCAGTACTTC. Translation: CASSLGRVSALSYNEQYF.